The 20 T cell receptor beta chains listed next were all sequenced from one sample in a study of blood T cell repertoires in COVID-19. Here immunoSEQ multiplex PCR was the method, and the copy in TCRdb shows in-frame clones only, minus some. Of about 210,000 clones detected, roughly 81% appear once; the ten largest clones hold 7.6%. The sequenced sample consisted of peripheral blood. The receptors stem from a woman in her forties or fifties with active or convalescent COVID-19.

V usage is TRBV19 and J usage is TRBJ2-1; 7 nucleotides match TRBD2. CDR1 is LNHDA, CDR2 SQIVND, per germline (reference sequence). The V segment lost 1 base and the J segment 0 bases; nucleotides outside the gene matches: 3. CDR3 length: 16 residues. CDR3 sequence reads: CASSIAGGSSYNEQFF. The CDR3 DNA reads TGTGCCAGTAGTATAGCGGGCGGGAGCTCCTACAATGAGCAGTTCTTC.

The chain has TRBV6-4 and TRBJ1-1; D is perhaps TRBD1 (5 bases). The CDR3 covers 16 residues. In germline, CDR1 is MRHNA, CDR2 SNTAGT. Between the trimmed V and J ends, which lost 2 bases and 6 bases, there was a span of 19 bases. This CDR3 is CASSDPLGTREAEAFF. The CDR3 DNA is TGTGCCAGCAGTGACCCCCTTGGGACCCGGGAGGCTGAAGCTTTCTTT.

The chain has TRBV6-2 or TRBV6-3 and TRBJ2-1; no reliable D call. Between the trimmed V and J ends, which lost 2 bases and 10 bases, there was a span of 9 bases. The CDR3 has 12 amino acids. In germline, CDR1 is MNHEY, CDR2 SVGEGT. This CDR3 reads CASSYGALEQFF. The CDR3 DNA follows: TGTGCCAGCAGTTACGGTGCGTTAGAGCAGTTCTTC.

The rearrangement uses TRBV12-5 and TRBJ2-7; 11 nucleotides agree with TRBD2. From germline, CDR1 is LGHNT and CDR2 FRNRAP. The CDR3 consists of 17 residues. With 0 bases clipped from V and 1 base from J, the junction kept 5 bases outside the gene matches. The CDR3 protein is CASGLVLGTSGSYEQYF. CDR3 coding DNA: TGTGCTAGTGGTTTGGTACTGGGGACTAGCGGTTCCTACGAGCAGTACTTC.

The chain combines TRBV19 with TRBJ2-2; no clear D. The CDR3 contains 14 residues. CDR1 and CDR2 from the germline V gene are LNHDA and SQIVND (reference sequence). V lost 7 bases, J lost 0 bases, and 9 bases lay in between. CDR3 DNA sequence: TGTGCCAGTAATAGGCAGGCGAACACCGGGGAGCTGTTTTTT. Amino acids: CASNRQANTGELFF.

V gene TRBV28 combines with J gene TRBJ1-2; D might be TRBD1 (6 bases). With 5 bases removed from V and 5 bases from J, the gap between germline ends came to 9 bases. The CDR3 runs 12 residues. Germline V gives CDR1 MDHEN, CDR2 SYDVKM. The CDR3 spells CASSRTVYGYTF. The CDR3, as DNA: TGTGCCAGCAGTCGGACAGTTTATGGCTACACCTTC.

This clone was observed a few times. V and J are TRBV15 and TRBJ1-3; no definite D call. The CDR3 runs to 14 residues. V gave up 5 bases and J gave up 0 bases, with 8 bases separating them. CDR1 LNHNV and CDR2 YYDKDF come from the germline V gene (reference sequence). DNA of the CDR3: TGTGCCACCAGCCTTGTGTTCTCTGGAAACACCATATATTTT. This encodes CATSLVFSGNTIYF. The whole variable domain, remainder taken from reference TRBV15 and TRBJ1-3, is DAMVIQNPRYQVTQFGKPVTLSCSQTLNHNVMYWYQQKSSQAPKLLFHYYDKDFNNEADTPDNFQSRRPNTSFCFLDIRSPGLGDTAMYLCATSLVFSGNTIYFGEGSWLTVV.

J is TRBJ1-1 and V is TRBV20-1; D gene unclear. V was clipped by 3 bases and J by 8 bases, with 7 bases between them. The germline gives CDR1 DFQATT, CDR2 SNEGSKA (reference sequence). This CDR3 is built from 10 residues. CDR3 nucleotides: TGCAGTGCTAGTCTAGCCGAAGCTTTCTTT. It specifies CSASLAEAFF.

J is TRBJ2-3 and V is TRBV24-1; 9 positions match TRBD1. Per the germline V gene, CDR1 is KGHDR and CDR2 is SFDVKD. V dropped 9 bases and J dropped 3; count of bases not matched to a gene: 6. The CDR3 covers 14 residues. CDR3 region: CATSDRGKTDTQYF. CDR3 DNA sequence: TGTGCCACCTCAGACAGGGGGAAAACAGATACGCAGTATTTT.

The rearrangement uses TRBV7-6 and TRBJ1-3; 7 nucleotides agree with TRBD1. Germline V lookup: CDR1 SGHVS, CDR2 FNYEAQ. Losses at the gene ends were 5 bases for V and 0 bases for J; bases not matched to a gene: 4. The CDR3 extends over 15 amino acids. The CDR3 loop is CASSNRQGSGNTIYF. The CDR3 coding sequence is TGTGCCAGCAGCAATCGACAGGGCTCTGGAAACACCATATATTTT.

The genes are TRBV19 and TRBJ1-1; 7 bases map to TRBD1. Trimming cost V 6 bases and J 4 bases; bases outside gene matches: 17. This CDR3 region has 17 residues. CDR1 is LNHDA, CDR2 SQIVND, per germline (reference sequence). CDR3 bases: TGTGCCAGTAGAAACCTCGACAGGGTCATAGGTGGCACTGAAGCTTTCTTT. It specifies CASRNLDRVIGGTEAFF.

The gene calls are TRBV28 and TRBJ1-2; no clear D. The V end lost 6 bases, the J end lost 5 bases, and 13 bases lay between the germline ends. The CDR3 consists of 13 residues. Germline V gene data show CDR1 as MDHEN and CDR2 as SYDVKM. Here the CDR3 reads CASSSAGRYGYTF. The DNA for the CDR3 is TGTGCCAGCAGCTCCGCCGGGAGATATGGCTACACCTTC.

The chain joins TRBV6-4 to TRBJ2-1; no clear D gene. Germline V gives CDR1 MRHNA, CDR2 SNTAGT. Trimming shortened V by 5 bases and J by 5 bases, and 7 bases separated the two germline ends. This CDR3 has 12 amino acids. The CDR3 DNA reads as TGTGCCAGCAGTTCAGGAAACAATGAGCAGTTCTTC. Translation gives CASSSGNNEQFF.

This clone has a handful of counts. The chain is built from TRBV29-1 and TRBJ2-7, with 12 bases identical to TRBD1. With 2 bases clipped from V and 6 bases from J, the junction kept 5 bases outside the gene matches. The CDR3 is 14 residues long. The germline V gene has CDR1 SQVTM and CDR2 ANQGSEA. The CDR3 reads CSVERDRGLPEQYF. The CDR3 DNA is TGCAGCGTTGAAAGGGACAGGGGGCTTCCCGAGCAGTACTTC.

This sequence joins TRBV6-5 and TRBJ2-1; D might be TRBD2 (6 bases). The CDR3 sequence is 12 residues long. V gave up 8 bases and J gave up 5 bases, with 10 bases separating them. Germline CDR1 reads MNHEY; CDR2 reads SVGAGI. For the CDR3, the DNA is TGTGCCAGCCCGGGACTGAACAATGAGCAGTTCTTC. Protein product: CASPGLNNEQFF.

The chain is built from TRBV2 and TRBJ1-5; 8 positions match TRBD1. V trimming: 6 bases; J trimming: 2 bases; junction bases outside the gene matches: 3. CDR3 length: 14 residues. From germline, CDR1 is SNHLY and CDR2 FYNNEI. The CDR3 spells CASRPQGGNQPQHF. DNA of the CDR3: TGTGCCAGCAGACCACAGGGGGGCAATCAGCCCCAGCATTTT.

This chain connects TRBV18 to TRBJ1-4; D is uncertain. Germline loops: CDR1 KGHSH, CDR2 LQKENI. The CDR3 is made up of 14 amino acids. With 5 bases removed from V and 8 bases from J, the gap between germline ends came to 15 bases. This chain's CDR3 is CASSTRTGEEKLFF. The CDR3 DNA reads TGTGCCAGCTCAACGCGAACCGGGGAGGAAAAACTGTTTTTT.

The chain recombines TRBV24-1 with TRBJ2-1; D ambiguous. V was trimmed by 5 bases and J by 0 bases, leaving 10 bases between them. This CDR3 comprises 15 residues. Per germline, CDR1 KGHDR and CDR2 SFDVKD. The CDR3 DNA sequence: TGTGCCACCAGTGGCGAACCGAGCTCCTACAATGAGCAGTTCTTC. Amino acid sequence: CATSGEPSSYNEQFF.

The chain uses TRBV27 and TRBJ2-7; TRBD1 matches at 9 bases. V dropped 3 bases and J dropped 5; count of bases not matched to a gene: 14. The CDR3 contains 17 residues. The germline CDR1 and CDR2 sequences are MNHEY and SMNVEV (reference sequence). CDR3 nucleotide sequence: TGTGCCAGCAGTTTCCGGGCCTGGACAGGGGAGGGGCACGAGCAGTACTTC. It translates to CASSFRAWTGEGHEQYF.

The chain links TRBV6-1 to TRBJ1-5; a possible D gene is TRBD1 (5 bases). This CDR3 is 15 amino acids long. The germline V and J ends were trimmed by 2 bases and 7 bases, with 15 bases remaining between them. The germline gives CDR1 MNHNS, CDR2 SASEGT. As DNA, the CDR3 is TGTGCCAGCAGTGAAATCCAGGGTGCAGCCCAGCCCCAGCATTTT. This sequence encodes CASSEIQGAAQPQHF.